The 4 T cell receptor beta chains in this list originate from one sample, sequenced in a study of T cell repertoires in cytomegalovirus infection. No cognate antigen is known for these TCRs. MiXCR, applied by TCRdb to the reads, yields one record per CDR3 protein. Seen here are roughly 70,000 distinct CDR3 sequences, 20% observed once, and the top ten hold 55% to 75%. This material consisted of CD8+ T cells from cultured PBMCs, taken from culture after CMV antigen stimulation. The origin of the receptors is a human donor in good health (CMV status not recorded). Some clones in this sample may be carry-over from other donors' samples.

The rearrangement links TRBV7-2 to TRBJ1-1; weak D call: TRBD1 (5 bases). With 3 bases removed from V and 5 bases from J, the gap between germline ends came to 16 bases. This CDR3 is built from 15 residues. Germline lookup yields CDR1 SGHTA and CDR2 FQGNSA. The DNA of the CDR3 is TGTGCCAGCAGCTTTGCCCAGGGAATCGGGACTGAAGCTTTCTTT. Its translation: CASSFAQGIGTEAFF.

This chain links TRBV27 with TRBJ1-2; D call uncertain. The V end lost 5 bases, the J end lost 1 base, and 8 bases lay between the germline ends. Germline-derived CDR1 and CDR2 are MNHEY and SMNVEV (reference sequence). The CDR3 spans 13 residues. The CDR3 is CASSRRINYGYTF. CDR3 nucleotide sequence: TGTGCCAGCAGTCGGCGGATTAACTATGGCTACACCTTC.

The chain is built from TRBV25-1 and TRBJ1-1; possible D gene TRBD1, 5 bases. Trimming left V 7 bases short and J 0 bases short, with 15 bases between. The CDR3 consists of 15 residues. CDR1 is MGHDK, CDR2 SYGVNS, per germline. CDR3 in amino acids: CASIEEEGLNTEAFF. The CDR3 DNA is TGTGCCAGCATCGAGGAAGAGGGGCTGAACACTGAAGCTTTCTTT.

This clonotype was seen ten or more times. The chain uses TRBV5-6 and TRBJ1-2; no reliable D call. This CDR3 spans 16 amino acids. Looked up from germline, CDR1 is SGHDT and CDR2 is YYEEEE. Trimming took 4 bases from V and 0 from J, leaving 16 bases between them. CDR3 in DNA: TGTGCCAGCAGCCGCGGACTGTTACGAGCTAACTATGGCTACACCTTC. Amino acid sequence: CASSRGLLRANYGYTF.